What follows are 23 T cell receptor beta chains derived from one specimen sequenced in a study of T-cell reconstitution after alpha-beta-depleted transplantation in children. The TCRbeta library incorporated unique molecular identifiers. Using its own MiXCR run on the PCR reads, TCRdb lists one record per CDR3 protein. The table lists 200,000 to 250,000 distinct CDR3 sequences, roughly a quarter of them singletons. This specimen was PBMCs, taken before TCRalphabeta/CD19-depleted stem cell transplant. These receptor sequences come from a girl aged 2 to 10 with Fanconi anemia, due to receive a stem cell transplant.

This chain connects TRBV10-3 to TRBJ2-5; TRBD1 is a possible D gene (6 bases). The germline gives CDR1 ENHRY, CDR2 SYGVKD. V lost 0 bases, J lost 4 bases, and 9 bases lay in between. The CDR3 has 14 amino acids. Here the CDR3 DNA reads TGTGCCATCAGTGAGTCGAAACAGGGAGAGACCCAGTACTTC. Encoded protein: CAISESKQGETQYF.

This clonotype showed up many times. This rearrangement joins TRBV4-2 to TRBJ2-3, with 12 bases aligning to TRBD2. The CDR3 sequence is 17 residues long. Germline lookup yields CDR1 LGHNA and CDR2 YNFKEQ. After removal of 3 bases from V and 3 bases from J, the junction contained 7 bases not matched to a gene. CDR3 protein: CASSQMTSGGGTDTQYF. Here the CDR3 DNA reads TGTGCCAGCAGCCAGATGACTAGCGGGGGTGGGACAGATACGCAGTATTTT.

This clonotype was seen only a few times. This chain links TRBV18 with TRBJ2-3; TRBD2 agrees at 11 bases. V lost 3 bases and J lost 7; bases outside the gene matches: 9. The CDR3 length is 16 residues. CDR1 is KGHSH and CDR2 is LQKENI in the germline V gene. The CDR3 protein is CASSPLSGGAANTQYF. DNA for the CDR3: TGTGCCAGCTCACCCCTTAGCGGGGGGGCCGCGAATACGCAGTATTTT. The full variable domain, rest sourced from reference TRBV18 and TRBJ2-3, is NAGVMQNPRHLVRRRGQEARLRCSPMKGHSHVYWYRQLPEEGLKFMVYLQKENIIDESGMPKERFSAEFPKEGPSILRIQQVVRGDSAAYFCASSPLSGGAANTQYFGPGTRLTVL.

This rearrangement joins TRBV7-9 to TRBJ2-1, with D uncertain. Per germline, CDR1 SEHNR and CDR2 FQNEAQ (reference sequence). There are 12 residues in the CDR3. Trimming removed 4 bases from V and 7 bases from J, with 8 bases in between. The CDR3, as DNA: TGTGCCAGCAGCTCCCTACCGAATGAGCAGTTCTTC. Translation: CASSSLPNEQFF.

This chain uses TRBV4-2 with TRBJ2-1; D unclear. Trimming removed 4 bases at V and 2 bases at J, with 12 bases between. The germline V gene has CDR1 LGHNA and CDR2 YNFKEQ. The CDR3 is 15 amino acids. The CDR3 DNA reads TGTGCCAGCAGCCTAGGGCTCGTCGCCTACAATGAGCAGTTCTTC. Amino acids: CASSLGLVAYNEQFF.

This clonotype appeared many times. The rearrangement uses TRBV6-5 and TRBJ2-1, with D perhaps matching TRBD2 (5 bases). Germline values: CDR1 MNHEY, CDR2 SVGAGI. The CDR3 contains 15 residues. Between the trimmed V and J ends, which lost 5 bases and 8 bases, there was a span of 19 bases. Here the CDR3 DNA reads TGTGCCAGCAGTCCCGGACTGGCACCTTCCCATGAGCAGTTCTTC. This encodes CASSPGLAPSHEQFF.

In its sample, this clonotype was seen a few times. This chain joins TRBV6-6 and TRBJ2-3; tentatively, D is TRBD1 or TRBD2 (5 bases each). The germline gives CDR1 MNHNY, CDR2 SVGAGI (reference sequence). Trimming left V 6 bases short and J 13 bases short, with 14 bases between. The CDR3 has 11 residues. The CDR3 loop reads CASRTGTKKYF. Here the CDR3 DNA reads TGTGCCAGCAGAACCGGGACCAAGAAGTATTTT.

This clonotype occurred many times. The rearrangement links TRBV12-3 or TRBV12-4 to TRBJ2-3; D is unresolved. Trimming took off 2 bases at V and 1 base at J, with 10 bases between the two ends. The CDR3 loop spans 15 amino acids. In DNA form, the CDR3 reads TGTGCCAGCAGTTTATTTTGGAGCCGCACAGATACGCAGTATTTT. This sequence encodes CASSLFWSRTDTQYF.

Ten or more counts support this clonotype. The chain recombines TRBV20-1 with TRBJ2-3; 11 bases agree with TRBD2. This CDR3 has 17 residues. Germline V gene lookup returns CDR1 DFQATT and CDR2 SNEGSKA (reference sequence). The J segment lost 2 bases and the V segment lost 5 bases, leaving 12 bases of the junction unmatched. The CDR3 sequence: CSALLGTSGGFTDTQYF. CDR3 in DNA: TGCAGTGCTCTCCTCGGAACTAGCGGGGGATTCACAGATACGCAGTATTTT.

This clonotype appeared many times. The rearrangement joins TRBV27 to TRBJ2-7, with no clear D. V was shortened by 3 bases and J by 2 bases, with 8 bases between the two germline ends. This CDR3 has 13 residues. CDR1 and CDR2 from the germline V gene are MNHEY and SMNVEV (reference sequence). This chain's CDR3 is CASSLPGAYEQYF. The DNA for the CDR3 is TGTGCCAGCAGTTTGCCCGGAGCCTACGAGCAGTACTTC.

There are a few counts of this clonotype. The V and J genes are TRBV28 and TRBJ2-1, with 7 bases aligning to TRBD2. CDR3 length: 15 amino acids. Losses at the gene ends were 4 bases for V and 3 bases for J; bases not matched to a gene: 6. The germline V gene encodes CDR1 MDHEN and CDR2 SYDVKM. The CDR3 nucleotides read TGTGCCAGCAGTTCCCACGGGAGGCACTACAATGAGCAGTTCTTC. It is translated as CASSSHGRHYNEQFF.

This clonotype occurred a few times. This may arise from a read error, as a much more abundant clone is one base away. J is TRBJ1-1 and V is TRBV29-1; 8 bases map to TRBD1. V gave up 1 base and J gave up 4 bases; unmatched junction bases: 2. The CDR3 contains 13 residues. Germline CDR1 is SQVTM and CDR2 is ANQGSEA. This CDR3 is CSVEGTGTTEAFF. The DNA of the CDR3 is TGCAGCGTTGAAGGGACAGGGACCACTGAAGCTTTCTTT.

Many counts were recorded for this clonotype. The rearrangement links TRBV7-9 to TRBJ2-7; 10 nucleotides match TRBD1. Germline V gene sequence: CDR1 SEHNR, CDR2 FQNEAQ (reference sequence). The CDR3 is 15 amino acids. V was pared by 5 bases and J by 2 bases, with 6 bases of the junction left unmatched. CDR3: CASSPGQGVAYEQYF. Here the CDR3 DNA reads TGTGCCAGCAGCCCTGGACAGGGGGTTGCCTACGAGCAGTACTTC.

The sample holds many counts of this clonotype. The V call is TRBV7-9, the J call TRBJ2-2, with 7 bases that match TRBD1. The germline gives CDR1 SEHNR, CDR2 FQNEAQ (reference sequence). CDR3 length: 16 residues. Trimming at V came to 4 bases and at J to 0 bases, leaving 5 bases not matched to a gene. The CDR3 DNA follows: TGTGCCAGCAGCTATGGACAGGCGGCGAACACCGGGGAGCTGTTTTTT. Amino acids: CASSYGQAANTGELFF. Full variable domain (outside the CDR3, taken from reference TRBV7-9 and TRBJ2-2): DTGVSQNPRHKITKRGQNVTFRCDPISEHNRLYWYRQTLGQGPEFLTYFQNEAQLEKSRLLSDRFSAERPKGSFSTLEIQRTEQGDSAMYLCASSYGQAANTGELFFGEGSRLTVL.

This clonotype was found many times. The V call is TRBV5-1, the J call TRBJ2-5; 11 bases agree with TRBD2. CDR3 length equals 16 residues. Germline loops: CDR1 SGHRS, CDR2 YFSETQ. V trimming: 0 bases; J trimming: 4 bases; junction bases outside the gene matches: 5. The DNA of the CDR3 is TGCGCCAGCAGCTTGGACAGACTAGCGGGACCAGAGACCCAGTACTTC. Amino acids: CASSLDRLAGPETQYF.

This clonotype was counted ten times or more. The V call is TRBV24-1, the J call TRBJ2-1; D possibly uses TRBD1 or TRBD2 (5 bases each). The CDR3 covers 16 residues. Trimming shortened V by 7 bases and J by 6 bases, and 21 bases separated the two germline ends. CDR1 and CDR2 (germline): KGHDR, SFDVKD. The CDR3 DNA follows: TGTGCCACCAGCCAGCCGGGACGGGGTTCTTCCAATGAGCAGTTCTTC. It is translated as CATSQPGRGSSNEQFF.

Many counts were recorded for this clonotype. CDR3 sequence reads: CASSPTSGRGTQYF. The CDR3 nucleotides are TGTGCCAGCAGTCCGACTAGCGGGAGGGGTACGCAGTATTTT. The chain couples TRBV2 to TRBJ2-3; TRBD2 aligns across 14 bases. CDR3 length equals 14 residues. Trimming removed 5 bases from V and 8 bases from J; junction bases left unmatched: 3. CDR1 and CDR2 (germline): SNHLY, FYNNEI.

The CDR3 DNA reads as TGTGCCACCAGCAGAGATGAAGCGGGGGTGGGGACCCAGTACTTC. This gives the protein CATSRDEAGVGTQYF. The chain combines TRBV15 with TRBJ2-5; TRBD2 aligns across 8 bases. The germline CDR1 and CDR2 sequences are LNHNV and YYDKDF (reference sequence). This CDR3 contains 15 residues. The junction had 7 bases not matched to a gene; V was cut back by 0 bases and J by 7 bases.

A few counts support this clonotype. The chain is built from TRBV29-1 and TRBJ2-7, with TRBD1 identical over 8 bases. The CDR3 totals 15 residues. Per the germline V gene, CDR1 is SQVTM and CDR2 is ANQGSEA. The trim removed 2 bases at V and 3 bases at J, leaving 9 bases unmatched. In DNA form, the CDR3 reads TGCAGCGTTGAAAATGACAGGGGCAATTACTACGAGCAGTACTTC. Its translation is CSVENDRGNYYEQYF.

This clonotype was seen more than once but under ten times. This rearrangement joins TRBV20-1 to TRBJ2-7, with D perhaps matching TRBD2 (7 bases). Germline loops: CDR1 DFQATT, CDR2 SNEGSKA (reference sequence). V was pared by 6 bases and J by 5 bases, with 20 bases between. CDR3 length: 14 residues. The CDR3 DNA follows: TGCAGTGCCAGCCGGGGGGCCGTTTTTCACGAGCAGTACTTC. It codes for CSASRGAVFHEQYF.

This chain connects TRBV21-1 to TRBJ2-1; no check of the table's D call, TRBD2, against the DNA was made. TRBV21-1 is an annotated pseudogene. CDR3 size: 13 residues. The DNA of the CDR3 is TGTGCCAGCGGGACTAGCGGTCTCTATGAGCAGTTCTTC. Encoded protein: CASGTSGLYEQFF.

This clonotype was picked up many times. The chain combines TRBV5-6 with TRBJ1-6, with 7 bases matching TRBD1. The germline CDR1 and CDR2 sequences are SGHDT and YYEEEE. The V gene end was trimmed by 3 bases and the J gene end by 7 bases; junction bases not matched to a gene: 7. The CDR3 has 15 residues. In DNA, the CDR3 is TGTGCCAGCAGCTCGACAGGGAAACACAATTCACCCCTCCACTTT. This gives the protein CASSSTGKHNSPLHF.

The chain joins TRBV20-1 to TRBJ2-1; 12 positions agree with TRBD1. Trimming at V came to 3 bases and at J to 2 bases, leaving 17 bases not matched to a gene. Germline assignment: CDR1 DFQATT and CDR2 SNEGSKA (reference sequence). The CDR3 is 20 residues long. The CDR3 region is CSASVRPGQGAQYPYNEQFF. Here the CDR3 DNA reads TGCAGTGCTAGTGTGAGACCGGGACAGGGGGCACAATACCCCTACAATGAGCAGTTCTTC.